The 30 T cell receptor beta chains listed next were all sequenced from one sample in a study of cytomegalovirus exposure and HLA in healthy donors. Primers included in the PCR were 60 Vbeta and 13 Jbeta primers. The data were produced by immunoSEQ multiplex PCR, yet TCRdb's version contains in-frame clones alone and is incomplete. The sample lists over 200,000 clones; 60% to 80% were seen once. The sample was PBMCs. All receptors come from a male donor in good health and CMV-seronegative.

V and J are TRBV29-1 and TRBJ2-1; 9 positions match TRBD2. V shed 3 bases and J 7 bases; nucleotides not matched to a gene: 4. The CDR3 has 13 amino acids. The germline V gene has CDR1 SQVTM and CDR2 ANQGSEA. CDR3 loop: CSVDIAGENEQFF. The CDR3 nucleotides read TGCAGCGTTGATATAGCGGGAGAGAATGAGCAGTTCTTC.

In its sample, this clone was seen once. The junction departs from the called germline gene at one end, perhaps through a read error. The rearrangement links TRBV7-9 to TRBJ2-7; tentative D call: TRBD1 (5 bases). The CDR3 length is 16 residues. Germline V gives CDR1 SEHNR, CDR2 FQNEAQ (reference sequence). CDR3 protein: CSSSSPGRLGGYEQYF. CDR3 sequence (DNA): TGTTCCAGCAGCTCCCCAGGGCGCCTCGGTGGCTACGAGCAGTACTTC.

This clone was counted only a few times. The chain couples TRBV9 to TRBJ2-1; D possibly corresponds to TRBD2 (6 bases). The CDR3 is 14 amino acids. CDR1 and CDR2 from the germline V gene are SGDLS and YYNGEE. V was trimmed by 5 bases and J by 7 bases, leaving 16 bases between them. CDR3 DNA: TGTGCCAGCAGTGAACGGCGGGAACAGAATGAGCAGTTCTTC. Translation gives CASSERREQNEQFF.

V gene TRBV9 combines with J gene TRBJ2-7; 9 bases are shared with TRBD1. This CDR3 has 14 residues. Germline lookup yields CDR1 SGDLS and CDR2 YYNGEE. The ends lost 3 bases at V and 2 bases at J; junction bases unmatched: 3. Written as DNA, the CDR3 is TGTGCCAGCAGCGACCGGGACAGGGCCTACGAGCAGTACTTC. Its protein product is CASSDRDRAYEQYF. Looking up the rest from reference TRBV9 and TRBJ2-7 gives the full variable domain: DSGVTQTPKHLITATGQRVTLRCSPRSGDLSVYWYQQSLDQGLQFLIQYYNGEERAKGNILERFSAQQFPDLHSELNLSSLELGDSALYFCASSDRDRAYEQYFGPGTRLTVT.

This chain connects TRBV11-2 to TRBJ2-3; weak D call: TRBD2 (6 bases). V was shortened by 1 base and J by 0 bases, with 8 bases between the two germline ends. Germline-derived CDR1 and CDR2 are SGHAT and FQNNGV. The CDR3 covers 15 residues. The CDR3, as DNA: TGTGCCAGCAGCTTAGTAGGGACTAGCACAGATACGCAGTATTTT. It specifies CASSLVGTSTDTQYF.

The rearrangement joins TRBV7-8 to TRBJ1-1; a weak D match, TRBD1 (5 bases). The CDR3 covers 15 residues. The V gene lost 2 bases and the J gene lost 1 base, with 11 bases spanning the gap. Germline V gives CDR1 SGHVS, CDR2 FQNEAQ. The CDR3: CASSLRQGQNTEAFF. CDR3 nucleotide sequence: TGTGCCAGCAGCTTAAGGCAGGGTCAGAACACTGAAGCTTTCTTT. The full variable domain, rest sourced from reference TRBV7-8 and TRBJ1-1, is GAGVSQSPRYKVAKRGQDVALRCDPISGHVSLFWYQQALGQGPEFLTYFQNEAQLDKSGLPSDRFFAERPEGSVSTLKIQRTQQEDSAVYLCASSLRQGQNTEAFFGQGTRLTVV.

This chain uses TRBV7-9 with TRBJ2-5; 7 nucleotides match TRBD2. Losses at the gene ends were 1 base for V and 5 bases for J; bases not matched to a gene: 10. The CDR3 length is 16 residues. Germline assignment: CDR1 SEHNR and CDR2 FQNEAQ (reference sequence). The CDR3 DNA reads as TGTGCCAGCAGCTTAGATCTAGGCGGGAGAGGTGAGACCCAGTACTTC. Translating gives CASSLDLGGRGETQYF.

This clone was counted between two and nine times. V is TRBV9 and J is TRBJ2-3; unclear D gene. In germline, CDR1 is SGDLS, CDR2 YYNGEE. This CDR3 is 13 amino acids long. V shed 0 bases and J shed 0 bases, with 2 bases lying between them. The CDR3: CASSVASTDTQYF. The CDR3 DNA reads TGTGCCAGCAGCGTAGCTAGCACAGATACGCAGTATTTT.

This chain joins TRBV7-3 and TRBJ2-3; D is possibly TRBD2 (5 bases). Germline V gene data show CDR1 as SGHTA and CDR2 as FQGTGA. The CDR3 has 15 residues. Between the trimmed V and J ends, which lost 5 bases and 4 bases, there was a span of 16 bases. CDR3: CASSPQAGIADTQYF. CDR3 nucleotides: TGTGCCAGCAGCCCCCAGGCCGGGATCGCAGATACGCAGTATTTT.

The chain is built from TRBV2 and TRBJ1-1; D is undetermined. V dropped 4 bases and J dropped 0 bases, with 6 bases sitting between them. CDR3 length equals 13 residues. Per the germline V gene, CDR1 is SNHLY and CDR2 is FYNNEI. CDR3 region: CASSVLLNTEAFF. The CDR3 DNA sequence: TGTGCCAGCAGTGTTCTTTTGAACACTGAAGCTTTCTTT. Variable domain in full (rest from reference TRBV2 and TRBJ1-1): EPEVTQTPSHQVTQMGQEVILRCVPISNHLYFYWYRQILGQKVEFLVSFYNNEISEKSEIFDDQFSVERPDGSNFTLKIRSTKLEDSAMYFCASSVLLNTEAFFGQGTRLTVV.

This rearrangement joins TRBV18 to TRBJ2-3; 13 bases line up with TRBD2. Looked up from germline, CDR1 is KGHSH and CDR2 is LQKENI. CDR3 size: 15 residues. V shed 5 bases, J shed 3 bases, and the junction held 2 bases outside the gene matches. The CDR3 nucleotides are TGTGCCAGCTCAGGGACTAGCGGGACAACAGATACGCAGTATTTT. This codes for CASSGTSGTTDTQYF. Full variable domain (remainder filled in from reference TRBV18 and TRBJ2-3): NAGVMQNPRHLVRRRGQEARLRCSPMKGHSHVYWYRQLPEEGLKFMVYLQKENIIDESGMPKERFSAEFPKEGPSILRIQQVVRGDSAAYFCASSGTSGTTDTQYFGPGTRLTVL.

The chain has TRBV29-1 and TRBJ2-4; D perhaps matches TRBD2 (7 bases). Germline V gene sequence: CDR1 SQVTM, CDR2 ANQGSEA. V was shortened by 6 bases and J by 10 bases, with 16 bases between the two germline ends. The CDR3 length is 12 residues. CDR3 DNA sequence: TGCAGCGTCCGGGGGGCAGGGGAAATTCAGTACTTC. As protein: CSVRGAGEIQYF.

About this clone itself: The conserved closing phenylalanine or tryptophan is absent in this CDR3, likely reflecting a read error. Because the CDR3's place on the DNA is in doubt, the DNA is left out and the CDR3 is given as listed by TCRdb. The CDR3 sequence: CASSPMGGGGLIL. This chain connects TRBV19 to TRBJ1-1; the table's TRBD1 call for D was not verified on the DNA. The CDR3 has 13 amino acids, counting both end residues. Per the germline V gene, CDR1 is LNHDA and CDR2 is SQIVND (reference sequence).

This clone was recorded a few times. The rearrangement joins TRBV19 to TRBJ1-4; maybe TRBD1 (6 bases). The CDR3 has 13 residues. Germline assignment: CDR1 LNHDA and CDR2 SQIVND (reference sequence). Trimming left V 7 bases short and J 6 bases short, with 12 bases between. CDR3 sequence (DNA): TGTGCCAGTACCCACAGGGTTGATGAAAAACTGTTTTTT. This translates into CASTHRVDEKLFF.

This chain connects TRBV27 to TRBJ2-7; perhaps TRBD1 as D (5 bases). Per germline, CDR1 MNHEY and CDR2 SMNVEV (reference sequence). V was cut by 5 bases and J by 0 bases, with 11 bases left in between. This CDR3 has 14 residues. This CDR3 reads CASSISGHSYEQYF. CDR3 sequence (DNA): TGTGCCAGCAGTATCTCCGGACACTCCTACGAGCAGTACTTC.

The chain carries TRBV7-8 and TRBJ1-6; 7 bases are a match to TRBD1. The V and J ends lost 1 base and 8 bases, in that order; junction bases with no gene match: 5. Germline CDR1 SGHVS, CDR2 FQNEAQ. This CDR3 contains 15 residues. This chain's CDR3 is CASSLGQGTYSPLHF. DNA for the CDR3: TGTGCCAGCAGCTTAGGACAGGGAACGTATTCACCCCTCCACTTT.

The chain employs TRBV19 and TRBJ2-1; D possibly corresponds to TRBD2 (7 bases). V was trimmed by 2 bases and J by 8 bases, leaving 28 bases between them. CDR1 is LNHDA, CDR2 SQIVND, per germline (reference sequence). CDR3 length: 19 residues. This CDR3 is CASSIREKQGRGGMDEQFF. The CDR3 coding sequence is TGTGCCAGTAGTATAAGGGAAAAACAGGGAAGGGGGGGGATGGATGAGCAGTTCTTC.

The V gene is TRBV19, the J gene TRBJ1-1; the D is unclear. The CDR3 is 12 amino acids. Between the trimmed V and J ends, which lost 5 bases and 0 bases, there was a span of 4 bases. Germline-derived CDR1 and CDR2 are LNHDA and SQIVND (reference sequence). CDR3 in amino acids: CASSFMNTEAFF. The CDR3 DNA reads as TGTGCCAGTAGTTTTATGAACACTGAAGCTTTCTTT.

For the CDR3, the DNA is TGTGCCAGCAGCCCGTCTAGCGGGACCTACGAGCAGTACTTC. As protein: CASSPSSGTYEQYF. The V and J genes are TRBV9 and TRBJ2-7; TRBD2 matches at 9 bases. V lost 4 bases, J lost 2 bases, and 4 bases stayed unmatched. Germline assignment: CDR1 SGDLS and CDR2 YYNGEE. This CDR3 spans 14 amino acids. The whole variable domain, filled in from reference TRBV9 and TRBJ2-7, reads DSGVTQTPKHLITATGQRVTLRCSPRSGDLSVYWYQQSLDQGLQFLIQYYNGEERAKGNILERFSAQQFPDLHSELNLSSLELGDSALYFCASSPSSGTYEQYFGPGTRLTVT.

The chain combines TRBV28 with TRBJ1-2; 9 bases agree with TRBD1. The CDR3 consists of 13 residues. The V gene's germline CDR1 is MDHEN and CDR2 SYDVKM. With 5 bases clipped from V and 8 bases from J, the junction kept 6 bases outside the gene matches. The CDR3 nucleotides read TGTGCCAGCAGTCCCGGGACAGGGAGGGGCTACACCTTC. Amino acids: CASSPGTGRGYTF.

The chain combines TRBV11-2 with TRBJ1-1; D not certain. Per the germline V gene, CDR1 is SGHAT and CDR2 is FQNNGV. The CDR3 has 11 amino acids. Trimming took off 5 bases at V and 8 bases at J, with 9 bases between the two ends. The CDR3 region is CASSRWAEAFF. In DNA, the CDR3 is TGTGCCAGCAGCCGTTGGGCAGAAGCTTTCTTT. Looking up the rest from reference TRBV11-2 and TRBJ1-1 gives the full variable domain: EAGVAQSPRYKIIEKRQSVAFWCNPISGHATLYWYQQILGQGPKLLIQFQNNGVVDDSQLPKDRFSAERLKGVDSTLKIQPAKLEDSAVYLCASSRWAEAFFGQGTRLTVV.

The CDR3 nucleotides read TGCGCCAGCAGCTTCGCCGGCGGGGGAGGGCGGTCGGTCACTGAAGCTTTCTTT. This encodes CASSFAGGGGRSVTEAFF. This sequence joins TRBV5-1 and TRBJ1-1, with D tentatively TRBD1 (5 bases). The V end was cut by 2 bases, the J end by 4 bases, with 24 bases between. Germline CDR1 reads SGHRS; CDR2 reads YFSETQ. This CDR3 spans 18 amino acids.

The chain uses TRBV25-1 and TRBJ2-5; 8 bases map to TRBD1. This CDR3 comprises 15 residues. With 6 bases clipped from V and 0 bases from J, the junction kept 6 bases outside the gene matches. Germline assignment: CDR1 MGHDK and CDR2 SYGVNS. The CDR3 nucleotides are TGTGCCAGCAGCGACGACAGGGGCTACCAAGAGACCCAGTACTTC. Encoded protein: CASSDDRGYQETQYF. Complete variable domain (other parts from reference TRBV25-1 and TRBJ2-5): EADIYQTPRYLVIGTGKKITLECSQTMGHDKMYWYQQDPGMELHLIHYSYGVNSTEKGDLSSESTVSRIRTEHFPLTLESARPSHTSQYLCASSDDRGYQETQYFGPGTRLLVL.

The chain couples TRBV29-1 to TRBJ2-7; weak D call: TRBD1 (8 bases). This CDR3 is built from 14 residues. Trimming took 3 bases from V and 7 from J, leaving 19 bases between them. Per the germline V gene, CDR1 is SQVTM and CDR2 is ANQGSEA. The CDR3 bases are TGCAGCGTTGAGTCCCAGGGGGCGCGGGGGGAGCAGTACTTC. This codes for CSVESQGARGEQYF.

In this sample, this clone turned up a few times. The chain combines TRBV5-1 with TRBJ2-7; 11 bases map to TRBD2. The V and J ends lost 4 bases and 0 bases, in that order; junction bases with no gene match: 6. The germline V gene encodes CDR1 SGHRS and CDR2 YFSETQ. The CDR3 runs 16 residues. The CDR3 is CASSPTGLAASYEQYF. In DNA, the CDR3 is TGCGCCAGCAGCCCCACGGGACTAGCGGCCTCCTACGAGCAGTACTTC.

CDR3 DNA sequence: TGTGCCAGTATGCCCCCGGAGCTTAATCAGCCCCAGCATTTT. Protein: CASMPPELNQPQHF. The chain uses TRBV19 and TRBJ1-5; D remains ambiguous. The V gene's germline CDR1 is LNHDA and CDR2 SQIVND (reference sequence). V gave up 7 bases and J gave up 4 bases, with 14 bases separating them. This CDR3 contains 14 residues.

This rearrangement joins TRBV11-3 to TRBJ2-5, with TRBD1 identical over 9 bases. The CDR3 has 13 amino acids. Trimming removed 8 bases from V and 6 bases from J; junction bases left unmatched: 7. CDR1 SGHNT and CDR2 YENEEA come from the germline V gene. CDR3 region: CASGTGPGKTQYF. CDR3 DNA: TGTGCCAGCGGGACAGGGCCGGGGAAGACCCAGTACTTC.

The genes are TRBV7-6 and TRBJ1-6; TRBD1 aligns across 10 bases. Germline CDR1 and CDR2: SGHVS and FNYEAQ. CDR3 size: 14 residues. With 5 bases clipped from V and 10 bases from J, the junction kept 5 bases outside the gene matches. CDR3 protein: CASSPGTGESPLHF. CDR3 coding DNA: TGTGCCAGCAGCCCCGGGACAGGGGAGTCACCCCTCCACTTT.

This chain links TRBV30 with TRBJ1-3; D possibly corresponds to TRBD1 (5 bases). Germline V gene sequence: CDR1 GTSNPN, CDR2 SVGIG (reference sequence). Deletions cut 4 bases from V and 5 bases from J, with 18 bases between. This CDR3 has 15 residues. CDR3 in DNA: TGTGCCTGGACTAAACCGGGGGGAAGGCGAAACACCATATATTTT. It specifies CAWTKPGGRRNTIYF.

The chain couples TRBV10-3 to TRBJ2-7; the match to TRBD1 covers 9 bases. CDR3 length: 14 amino acids. V dropped 2 bases and J dropped 3; count of bases not matched to a gene: 2. Per the germline V gene, CDR1 is ENHRY and CDR2 is SYGVKD. CDR3 region: CAISEGQGLYEQYF. CDR3 coding DNA: TGTGCCATCAGTGAGGGACAGGGGCTCTACGAGCAGTACTTC.